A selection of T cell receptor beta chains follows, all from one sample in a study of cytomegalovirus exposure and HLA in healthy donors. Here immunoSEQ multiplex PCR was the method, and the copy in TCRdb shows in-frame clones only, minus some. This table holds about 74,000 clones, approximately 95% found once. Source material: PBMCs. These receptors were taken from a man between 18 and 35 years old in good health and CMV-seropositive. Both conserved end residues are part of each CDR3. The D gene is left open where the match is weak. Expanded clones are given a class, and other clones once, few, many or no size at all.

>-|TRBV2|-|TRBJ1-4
CASRPDNEKLFF
TGTGCCAGCAGGCCAGATAATGAAAAACTGTTTTTT
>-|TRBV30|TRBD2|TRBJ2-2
CALAGGELFF
TGTGCTTTAGCGGGCGGGGAGCTGTTTTTT
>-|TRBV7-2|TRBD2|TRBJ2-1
CASSLGAGAPHNEQFF
TGTGCCAGCAGCCTAGGAGCGGGAGCCCCCCACAATGAGCAGTTCTTC
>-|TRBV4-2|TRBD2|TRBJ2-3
CASSQATGGVDTQYF
TGTGCCAGCAGCCAAGCGACGGGGGGGGTAGATACGCAGTATTTT
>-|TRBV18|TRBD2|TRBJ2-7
CASRRTSGSPYEQYF
TGTGCCAGCCGCCGTACTAGCGGGAGTCCCTACGAGCAGTACTTC
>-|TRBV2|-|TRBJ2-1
CASQRASTGEQFF
TGTGCCAGCCAGCGAGCGTCAACGGGTGAGCAGTTCTTC
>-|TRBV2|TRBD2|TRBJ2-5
CASKSASGRETQYF
TGTGCCAGCAAGTCCGCTAGCGGGAGAGAGACCCAGTACTTC
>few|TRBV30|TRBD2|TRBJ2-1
CAWSVRGSGNEQFF
TGTGCCTGGAGTGTACGCGGGAGCGGGAATGAGCAGTTCTTC
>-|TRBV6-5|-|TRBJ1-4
CASSRSSATNEKLFF
TGTGCCAGCAGCCGCTCCTCAGCAACTAATGAAAAACTGTTTTTT
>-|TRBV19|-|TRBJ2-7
CASSVPGVTYEQYF
TGTGCCTCCTCAGTACCAGGCGTAACCTACGAGCAGTACTTC
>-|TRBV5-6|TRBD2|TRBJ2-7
CASTYGGGNEQYF
TGTGCCAGCACCTACGGGGGGGGAAACGAGCAGTACTTC
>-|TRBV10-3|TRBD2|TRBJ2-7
CATLGAGGMYEQYF
TGTGCCACCCTTGGGGCGGGGGGCATGTACGAGCAGTACTTC
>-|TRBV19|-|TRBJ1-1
CASSIIAGKEAFF
TGTGCCAGTAGTATTATCGCAGGGAAGGAAGCTTTCTTT
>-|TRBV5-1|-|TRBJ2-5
CASSSNPGQETQYF
TGCGCCAGCAGCTCCAACCCGGGGCAAGAGACCCAGTACTTC
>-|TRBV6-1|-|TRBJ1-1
CASSPLGREGTEAFF
TGTGCCAGCAGCCCATTGGGCAGGGAGGGCACTGAAGCTTTCTTT
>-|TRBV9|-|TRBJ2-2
CASSPGTAGELFF
TGTGCCAGCAGCCCTGGGACTGCCGGGGAGCTGTTTTTT
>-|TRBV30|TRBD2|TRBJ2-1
CAWSVRGLVLLEQFF
TGTGCCTGGAGTGTACGAGGACTAGTGCTACTAGAGCAGTTCTTC
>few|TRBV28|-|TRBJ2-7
CASSLTEAQYF
TGTGCCAGCAGTTTGACTGAGGCCCAGTACTTC
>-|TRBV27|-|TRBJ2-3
CASSEALGSTDTQYF
TGTGCCAGCAGTGAAGCGCTCGGGAGCACAGATACGCAGTATTTT
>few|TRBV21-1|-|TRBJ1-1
CASGRNTEAFF
TGTGCCAGCGGGCGGAACACTGAAGCTTTCTTT
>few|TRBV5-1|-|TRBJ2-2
CASSFRVPGELFF
TGCGCCAGCAGCTTCAGGGTGCCCGGGGAGCTGTTTTTT
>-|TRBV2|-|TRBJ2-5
CASISGEVETQYF
TGTGCCAGCATTTCAGGGGAAGTGGAGACCCAGTACTTC
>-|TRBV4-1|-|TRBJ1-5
CASSQDWTARTNQPQHF
TGCGCCAGCAGCCAAGACTGGACAGCCCGAACCAATCAGCCCCAGCATTTT
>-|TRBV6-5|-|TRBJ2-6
CASTNSGANVLTF
TGTGCCAGCACAAATTCCGGGGCCAACGTCCTGACTTTC
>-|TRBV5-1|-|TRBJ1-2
CASSLASANYGYTF
TGCGCCAGCAGCTTGGCCTCTGCTAACTATGGCTACACCTTC
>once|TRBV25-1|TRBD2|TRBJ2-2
CASSEYVAGLGTGELFF
TGTGCCAGCAGTGAATACGTAGCGGGCCTCGGCACCGGGGAGCTGTTTTTT
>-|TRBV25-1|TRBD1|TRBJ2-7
CASSPTSGTDTYEQYF
TGTGCCAGCAGTCCAACCTCCGGGACAGACACCTACGAGCAGTACTTC
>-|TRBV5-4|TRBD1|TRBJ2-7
CASSGSRDRTGEQYF
TGTGCCAGCAGCGGATCCCGGGACAGGACGGGCGAGCAGTACTTC
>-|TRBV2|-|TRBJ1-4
CASTRTNEKLFF
TGTGCCAGCACCCGAACTAATGAAAAACTGTTTTTT
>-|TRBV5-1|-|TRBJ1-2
CASSVGNDYGYTF
TGCGCCAGCAGCGTCGGGAATGACTATGGCTACACCTTC
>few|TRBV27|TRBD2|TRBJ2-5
CASSAGGSLKAQYF
TGTGCCAGCTCGGCGGGAGGGTCCCTAAAGGCCCAGTACTTC
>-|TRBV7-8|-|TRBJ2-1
CASSPDSSLHYNEQFF
TGTGCCAGCAGTCCCGACTCATCTCTCCACTACAATGAGCAGTTCTTC
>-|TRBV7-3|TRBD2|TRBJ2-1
CASSLKGGLAGDQQFF
TGTGCCAGCAGCTTAAAAGGGGGACTAGCGGGAGATCAGCAGTTCTTC
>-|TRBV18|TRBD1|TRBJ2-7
CASSPSATTGYEQYF
TGTGCCAGCTCACCTTCGGCAACGACAGGGTACGAGCAGTACTTC